This TCR beta chain emerged from a study of OX40 agonist ivuxolimab in advanced cancers. Profiling relied on immunoSEQ multiplex PCR, and the TCRdb table lists in-frame clones only, not all of them. The sample consists of about 58,000 clones, 82% of them appearing once. The CDR3 runs to 16 residues. Trimming shortened V by 1 base and J by 3 bases, and 13 bases separated the two germline ends. In germline, CDR1 is SGHRS, CDR2 YFSETQ. This clone was counted a few times. This receptor was obtained from an adult with an advanced solid tumor such as melanoma, head and neck, liver or kidney cancer. Sample: CD4+ or CD8+ T cells sorted from blood, taken in a trial of the OX40 agonist ivuxolimab. This chain links TRBV5-1 with TRBJ2-2; D is possibly TRBD1 or TRBD2 (6 bases each). Written as DNA, the CDR3 is TGCGCCAGCAGCTTGTTAAGGGGGGCGTACACCGGGGAGCTGTTTTTT. Protein product: CASSLLRGAYTGELFF.